This TCR beta chain is drawn from a study of T cells expressing NK-cell markers. Concerning this clonotype: What it binds is unknown.

Study findings and constraints: There were a handful of donors in whom these clonotypes also led the CD3+CD56-NKG2C+ fraction.

Using the 5' RACE reads, TCRdb records one entry per CDR3 protein without DNA. The specimen's table records about 460,000 distinct CDR3 sequences. The CDR3 has 16 residues. Germline V gene data show CDR1 as SGHAT and CDR2 as FQNNGV. Sequences were obtained from blood T cells: a sorted CD56 or NKG2C T cell subset, CD4+ or CD8+ T cells, or bulk PBMC T cells (not recorded which). This receptor was taken from a woman aged 45-59 years in good health. This chain links TRBV11-2 with TRBJ2-1; as DNA is missing, the TRBD2 call by TCRdb cannot be tested. CDR3 sequence: CASSLDVLASYNEQFF.